A selection of T cell receptor beta chains follows, all from one sample in a study of cytomegalovirus exposure and HLA in healthy donors. Repertoires were generated with immunoSEQ multiplex PCR, while TCRdb's copy carries only in-frame clones and drops some. Among around 280,000 clones listed, roughly 90% were seen once. The sample comprised PBMCs. The receptors derive from a woman aged 18-29 years in good health and CMV-seronegative. Each CDR3 is given with its conserved first and last residue. A D gene is named only where the DNA matches it firmly. Rows may omit the clone size; those that give it use once, few, many or a size class.

>.|TRBV5-6|TRBJ2-1|TRBD1
CASSPGQVVHEQFF
TGTGCCAGCAGCCCGGGACAGGTTGTCCATGAGCAGTTCTTC
>.|TRBV14|TRBJ1-1|.
CASSQVGFASKTEAFF
TGTGCCAGCAGCCAAGTTGGTTTCGCCAGTAAGACTGAAGCTTTCTTT
>.|TRBV4-1|TRBJ2-7|.
CASSPSAGSYEQYF
TGCGCCAGCAGCCCCTCGGCGGGCTCCTACGAGCAGTACTTC
>.|TRBV6-1|TRBJ2-7|TRBD1
CASRATGLTYEQYF
TGTGCCAGCAGAGCGACAGGGTTGACCTACGAGCAGTACTTC
>.|TRBV5-4|TRBJ1-1|.
CASSLATGPLNTEAFF
TGTGCCAGCAGCTTGGCGACAGGCCCACTGAACACTGAAGCTTTCTTT
>once|TRBV5-1|TRBJ2-1|.
CASSLDQGIGEQFF
TGCGCCAGCAGCTTGGATCAGGGTATAGGCGAGCAGTTCTTC
>few|TRBV7-6|TRBJ2-3|.
CASSLSLTSTDTQYF
TGTGCCAGCAGCTTATCATTGACTAGCACAGATACGCAGTATTTT
>once|TRBV5-1|TRBJ1-4|TRBD1
CASSLDGQANEKLFF
TGCGCCAGCAGCTTGGACGGACAGGCGAATGAAAAACTGTTTTTT
>.|TRBV5-1|TRBJ2-3|.
CASSLGDTLRTDTQYF
TGCGCCAGCAGCTTGGGGGACACCTTGAGAACAGATACGCAGTATTTT
>.|TRBV19|TRBJ1-1|.
CASTAGTSFMNTEAFF
TGTGCCAGTACCGCCGGGACATCCTTCATGAACACTGAAGCTTTCTTT
>.|TRBV21-1|TRBJ2-1|.
CASSKRAMGPCPSAEMYNEQFF
TGTGCCAGCAGCAAACGTGCTATGGGCCCTTGTCCTAGCGCTGAAATGTACAATGAGCAGTTCTTC
>.|TRBV7-2|TRBJ1-5|.
CASSLASSNQPQHF
TGTGCCAGCAGCTTGGCCAGTAGCAATCAGCCCCAGCATTTT
>.|TRBV15|TRBJ2-7|.
CATSRIRQGPRSYEQYF
TGTGCCACCAGCAGAATTAGGCAGGGGCCCCGCTCCTACGAGCAGTACTTC
>.|TRBV7-6|TRBJ1-2|.
CASSSTGYGYTF
TGTGCCAGCAGCTCCACAGGGTATGGCTACACCTTC
>.|TRBV6-1|TRBJ1-1|.
CASSPQGGEAFF
TGTGCCAGCAGTCCACAGGGTGGCGAAGCTTTCTTT
>few|TRBV1|TRBJ2-7|.
CTSSEDIGGTSSDEQYF
TGCACCAGCAGCGAAGATATCGGCGGGACTAGTAGCGACGAGCAGTACTTC
>.|TRBV10-1|TRBJ2-7|TRBD1
CASSERGRTGSPVQYF
TGCGCCAGCAGTGAACGAGGAAGGACAGGATCACCTGTGCAGTACTTC
>.|TRBV7-9|TRBJ2-2|.
CASSGTAGGEFTGELFF
TGTGCCAGCAGCGGGACAGCCGGGGGCGAATTTACCGGGGAGCTGTTTTTT
>.|TRBV15|TRBJ2-3|TRBD1
CAAGPGQPYTDTQYF
TGTGCCGCCGGTCCGGGACAGCCCTACACAGATACGCAGTATTTT
>.|TRBV7-9|TRBJ2-3|TRBD1
CASSFLSGQVLYF
TGTGCCAGCAGCTTTCTCTCAGGACAGGTCCTTTATTTT
>.|TRBV2|TRBJ1-6|TRBD1
CASRRDRGNSPLHF
TGTGCCAGCAGGCGAGACAGGGGGAATTCACCCCTCCACTTT
>.|TRBV2|TRBJ2-7|.
CASESDVLYEQYF
TGTGCCAGCGAAAGCGATGTCCTCTACGAGCAGTACTTC
>.|TRBV7-2|TRBJ2-1|.
CASSLDYSGEQFF
TGTGCCAGCAGCTTAGACTATTCCGGTGAGCAGTTCTTC
>.|TRBV5-6|TRBJ1-1|.
CASSLDRPMNTEAFF
TGTGCCAGCAGCTTGGACAGACCTATGAACACTGAAGCTTTCTTT
>.|TRBV7-9|TRBJ1-3|.
CASSLGGESGNTIYF
TGTGCCAGCAGCTTAGGAGGAGAGTCTGGAAACACCATATATTTT
>.|TRBV2|TRBJ1-5|TRBD1
CASAGQGQPQHF
TGTGCCAGCGCGGGACAGGGCCAGCCCCAGCATTTT
>once|TRBV5-1|TRBJ2-2|.
CASSADRNTGELFF
TGCGCCAGCAGCGCGGACAGGAACACCGGGGAGCTGTTTTTT
>.|TRBV7-2|TRBJ1-1|.
CASSFLDGGTEAFF
TGTGCCAGCAGCTTTTTGGATGGGGGGACTGAAGCTTTCTTT
>.|TRBV14|TRBJ2-3|TRBD2
CASSHGAGASTDTQYF
TGTGCCAGCAGCCATGGAGCGGGGGCGAGCACAGATACGCAGTATTTT
>.|TRBV2|TRBJ1-5|.
CASSDFAGARNQPQHF
TGTGCCAGCAGTGACTTTGCGGGGGCGCGCAATCAGCCCCAGCATTTT
>once|TRBV9|TRBJ2-1|.
CASSVANEQFF
TGTGCCAGCAGCGTAGCGAATGAGCAGTTCTTC
>.|TRBV2|TRBJ1-6|.
CASSDYGGRTLHF
TGTGCCAGCAGTGATTACGGTGGGAGAACCCTCCACTTT
>.|TRBV7-2|TRBJ2-3|TRBD2
CAGGGTDTQYF
TGTGCCGGGGGGGGAACAGATACGCAGTATTTT
>.|TRBV19|TRBJ2-7|TRBD1
CASSPRTGFPLEQYF
TGTGCCAGTAGTCCGCGGACAGGGTTCCCTCTCGAGCAGTACTTC
>.|TRBV7-6|TRBJ2-1|TRBD2
CASSLAPVSSGGRNEQFF
TGTGCCAGCAGCTTAGCGCCGGTTAGTAGCGGGGGAAGGAATGAGCAGTTCTTC
>.|TRBV9|TRBJ1-2|.
CASSVGAENYGYTF
TGTGCCAGCAGCGTAGGGGCAGAGAATTATGGCTACACCTTC
>.|TRBV19|TRBJ2-7|.
CASSRRETYEQYF
TGTGCCAGTAGTAGGAGGGAAACCTACGAGCAGTACTTC
>.|TRBV5-1|TRBJ2-7|TRBD1
CASSLGDRAYEQYF
TGCGCCAGCAGCTTAGGGGACAGGGCTTACGAGCAGTACTTC
>.|TRBV9|TRBJ2-7|.
CASSPLADSVYEQYF
TGTGCCAGCAGCCCCCTTGCGGACAGCGTCTACGAGCAGTACTTC
>once|TRBV9|TRBJ2-3|.
CASSVASTDTQYF
TGTGCCAGCAGCGTAGCTAGTACAGATACGCAGTATTTT
>.|TRBV29-1|TRBJ2-1|.
CSVVAGSSYNEQFF
TGCAGCGTTGTGGCGGGCAGCTCCTACAATGAGCAGTTCTTC
>.|TRBV2|TRBJ1-1|.
CASSPQEDTEAFF
TGTGCCAGCAGTCCCCAGGAGGACACTGAAGCTTTCTTT
>.|TRBV28|TRBJ1-6|TRBD1
CASSAAGGMSYNSPLHF
TGTGCCAGCAGTGCCGCAGGGGGCATGTCCTATAATTCACCCCTCCACTTT
>.|TRBV7-3|TRBJ2-7|TRBD2
CASSLWGGDEQYF
TGTGCCAGCAGCCTGTGGGGGGGGGACGAGCAGTACTTC
>.|TRBV2|TRBJ1-2|.
CASSEGSHNYGYTF
TGTGCCAGCAGTGAAGGCAGTCACAACTATGGCTACACCTTC
>.|TRBV18|TRBJ2-3|TRBD2
CASSPGTNTDTQYF
TGTGCCAGCTCACCCGGGACTAACACAGATACGCAGTATTTT
>.|TRBV30|TRBJ1-2|.
CAWSTQGLSDHTF
TGTGCCTGGAGTACCCAAGGACTCTCGGATCACACCTTC
>.|TRBV2|TRBJ1-5|TRBD1
CASSRPGQGISSNQPQHF
TGTGCCAGCAGTCGCCCGGGACAGGGGATTTCAAGCAATCAGCCCCAGCATTTT
>.|TRBV18|TRBJ2-7|.
CASSPMDSAYEQYF
TGTGCCAGCTCACCAATGGACAGCGCCTACGAGCAGTACTTC
>.|TRBV9|TRBJ2-3|.
CASSPSETRLSDTQYF
TGTGCCAGCAGCCCGTCGGAGACTAGATTGTCAGATACGCAGTATTTT
>.|TRBV5-1|TRBJ2-7|TRBD1
CASSLVTGQGYEQYF
TGCGCCAGCAGCTTGGTCACGGGACAGGGCTACGAGCAGTACTTC
>.|TRBV5-6|TRBJ2-1|.
CASSLGGGGYNEQFF
TGTGCCAGCAGCTTAGGAGGGGGCGGCTACAATGAGCAGTTCTTC
>.|TRBV7-9|TRBJ2-3|.
CASSEFTDTQYF
TGTGCCAGCAGCGAGTTCACAGATACGCAGTATTTT